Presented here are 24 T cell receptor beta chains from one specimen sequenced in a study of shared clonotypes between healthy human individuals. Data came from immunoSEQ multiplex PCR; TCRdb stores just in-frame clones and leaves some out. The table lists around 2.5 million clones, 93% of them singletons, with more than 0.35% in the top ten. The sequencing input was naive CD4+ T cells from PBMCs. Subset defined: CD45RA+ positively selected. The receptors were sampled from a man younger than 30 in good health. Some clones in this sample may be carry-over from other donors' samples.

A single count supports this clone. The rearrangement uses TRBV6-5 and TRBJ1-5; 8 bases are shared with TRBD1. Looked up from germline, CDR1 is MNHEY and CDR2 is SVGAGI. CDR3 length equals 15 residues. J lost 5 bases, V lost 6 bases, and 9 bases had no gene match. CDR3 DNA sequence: TGTGCCAGCAGCCCTCAGGGGGCAGGCTATCAGCCCCAGCATTTT. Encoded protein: CASSPQGAGYQPQHF.

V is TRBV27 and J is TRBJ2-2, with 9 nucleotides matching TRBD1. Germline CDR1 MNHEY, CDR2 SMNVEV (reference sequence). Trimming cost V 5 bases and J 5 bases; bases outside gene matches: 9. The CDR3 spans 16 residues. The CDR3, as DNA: TGTGCCAGCAGTCCCCGGGACAGGGCTTGGACCGGGGAGCTGTTTTTT. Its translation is CASSPRDRAWTGELFF.

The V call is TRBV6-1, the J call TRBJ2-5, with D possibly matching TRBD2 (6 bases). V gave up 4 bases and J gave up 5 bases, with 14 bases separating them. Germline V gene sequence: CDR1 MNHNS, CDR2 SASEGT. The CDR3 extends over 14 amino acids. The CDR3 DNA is TGTGCCAGCAGTGTCCGGGAGACTCGGGAGACCCAGTACTTC. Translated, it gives CASSVRETRETQYF.

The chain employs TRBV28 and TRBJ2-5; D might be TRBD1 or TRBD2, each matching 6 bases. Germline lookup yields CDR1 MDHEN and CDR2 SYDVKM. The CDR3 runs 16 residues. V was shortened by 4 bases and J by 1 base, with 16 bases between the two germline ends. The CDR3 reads CASSSLGGRVQETQYF. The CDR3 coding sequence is TGTGCCAGCAGTTCCCTGGGGGGCAGGGTCCAAGAGACCCAGTACTTC.

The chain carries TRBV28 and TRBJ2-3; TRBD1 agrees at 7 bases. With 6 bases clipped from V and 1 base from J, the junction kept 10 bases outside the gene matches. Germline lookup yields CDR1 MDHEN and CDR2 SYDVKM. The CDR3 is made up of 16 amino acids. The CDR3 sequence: CASRGVRDRGTDTQYF. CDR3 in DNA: TGTGCCAGCAGGGGGGTGAGAGACAGGGGCACAGATACGCAGTATTTT.

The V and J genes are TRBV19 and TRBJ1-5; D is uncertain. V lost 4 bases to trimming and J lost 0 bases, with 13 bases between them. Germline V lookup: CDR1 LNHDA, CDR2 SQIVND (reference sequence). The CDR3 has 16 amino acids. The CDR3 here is CASSRSGTYSNQPQHF. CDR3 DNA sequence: TGTGCCAGTAGTAGGTCAGGAACGTATAGCAATCAGCCCCAGCATTTT.

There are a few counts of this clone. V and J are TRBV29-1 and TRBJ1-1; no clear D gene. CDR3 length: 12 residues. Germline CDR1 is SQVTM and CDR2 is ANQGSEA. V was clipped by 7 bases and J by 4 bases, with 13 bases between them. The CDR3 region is CSGGFWSTEAFF. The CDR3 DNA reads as TGCAGCGGTGGGTTCTGGAGCACTGAAGCTTTCTTT.

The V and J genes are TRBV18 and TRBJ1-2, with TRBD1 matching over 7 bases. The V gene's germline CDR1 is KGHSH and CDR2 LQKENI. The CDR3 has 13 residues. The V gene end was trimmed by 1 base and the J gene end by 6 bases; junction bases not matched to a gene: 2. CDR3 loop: CASSPRGTDGYTF. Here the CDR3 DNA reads TGTGCCAGCTCACCACGAGGGACAGATGGCTACACCTTC.

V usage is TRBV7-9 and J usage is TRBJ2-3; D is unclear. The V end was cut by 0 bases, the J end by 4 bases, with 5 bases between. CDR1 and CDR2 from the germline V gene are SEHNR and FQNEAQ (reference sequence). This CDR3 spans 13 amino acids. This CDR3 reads CASSLASSDTQYF. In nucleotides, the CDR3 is TGTGCCAGCAGCTTAGCCAGCTCAGATACGCAGTATTTT.

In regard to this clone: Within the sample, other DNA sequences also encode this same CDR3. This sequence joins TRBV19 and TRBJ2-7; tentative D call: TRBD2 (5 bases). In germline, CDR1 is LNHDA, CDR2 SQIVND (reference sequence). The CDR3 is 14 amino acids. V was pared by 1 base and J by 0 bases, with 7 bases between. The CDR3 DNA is TGTGCCAGTAGTATAGTGGGGAGCTCCTACGAGCAGTACTTC. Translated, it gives CASSIVGSSYEQYF.

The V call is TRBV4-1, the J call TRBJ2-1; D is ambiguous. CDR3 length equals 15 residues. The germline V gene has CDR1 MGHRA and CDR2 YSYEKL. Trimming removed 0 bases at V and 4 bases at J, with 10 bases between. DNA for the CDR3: TGCGCCAGCAGCCAAGAGCCTGTGGTTTACAATGAGCAGTTCTTC. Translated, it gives CASSQEPVVYNEQFF.

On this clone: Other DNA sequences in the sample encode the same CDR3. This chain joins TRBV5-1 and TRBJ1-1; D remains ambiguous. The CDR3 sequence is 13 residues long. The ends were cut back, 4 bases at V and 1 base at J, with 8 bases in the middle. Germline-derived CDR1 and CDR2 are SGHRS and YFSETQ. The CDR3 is CASSGDPNTEAFF. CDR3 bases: TGCGCCAGCAGCGGGGATCCGAACACTGAAGCTTTCTTT.

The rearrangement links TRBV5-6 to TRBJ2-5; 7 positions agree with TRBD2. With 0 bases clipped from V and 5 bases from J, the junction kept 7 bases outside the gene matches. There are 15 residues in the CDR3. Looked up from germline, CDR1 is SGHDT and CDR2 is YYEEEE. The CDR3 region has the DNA TGTGCCAGCAGCTTGGGGTGGGCTAGCGGTGAGACCCAGTACTTC. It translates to CASSLGWASGETQYF.

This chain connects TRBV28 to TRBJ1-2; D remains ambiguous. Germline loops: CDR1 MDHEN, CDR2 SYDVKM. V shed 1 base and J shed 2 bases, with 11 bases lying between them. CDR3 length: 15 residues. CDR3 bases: TGTGCCAGCAGTTTATCTGGGGTAGGAAACTATGGCTACACCTTC. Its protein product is CASSLSGVGNYGYTF.

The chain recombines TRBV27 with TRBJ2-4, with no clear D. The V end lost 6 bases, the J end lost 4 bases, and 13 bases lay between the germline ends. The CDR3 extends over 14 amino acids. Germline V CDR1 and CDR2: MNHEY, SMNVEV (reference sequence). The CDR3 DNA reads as TGTGCCAGCAGGGCAGATTTTCGGAAAAACATTCAGTACTTC. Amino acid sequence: CASRADFRKNIQYF.

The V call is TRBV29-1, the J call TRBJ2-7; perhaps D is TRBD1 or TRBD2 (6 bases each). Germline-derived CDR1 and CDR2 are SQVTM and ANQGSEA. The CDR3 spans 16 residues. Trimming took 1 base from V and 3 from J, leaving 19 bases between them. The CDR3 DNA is TGCAGCGTTGAAGTCGCGGGACATTCCCGTCGCTACGAGCAGTACTTC. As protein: CSVEVAGHSRRYEQYF.

The CDR3 bases are TGTGCCAGCAGTTTCCCCACAACGGTTGGTGTAGGGTTTGGGCGCTATGGCTACACCTTC. Translation: CASSFPTTVGVGFGRYGYTF. The gene calls are TRBV28 and TRBJ1-2; no reliable D call. V lost 3 bases, J lost 4 bases, and 30 bases lay in between. CDR3 length: 20 amino acids. Germline-derived CDR1 and CDR2 are MDHEN and SYDVKM.

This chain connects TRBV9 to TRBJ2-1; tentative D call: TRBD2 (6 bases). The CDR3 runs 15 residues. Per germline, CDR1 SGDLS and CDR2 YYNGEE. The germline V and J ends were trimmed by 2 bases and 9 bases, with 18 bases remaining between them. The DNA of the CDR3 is TGTGCCAGCAGCGTGACCCCAGCGGGCTGGGGTGAGCAGTTCTTC. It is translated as CASSVTPAGWGEQFF.

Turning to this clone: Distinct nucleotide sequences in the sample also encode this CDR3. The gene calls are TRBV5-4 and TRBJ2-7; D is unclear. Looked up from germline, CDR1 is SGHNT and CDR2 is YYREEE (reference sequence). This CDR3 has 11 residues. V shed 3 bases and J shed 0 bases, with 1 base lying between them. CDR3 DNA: TGTGCCAGCAGCTCCTCCTACGAGCAGTACTTC. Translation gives CASSSSYEQYF.

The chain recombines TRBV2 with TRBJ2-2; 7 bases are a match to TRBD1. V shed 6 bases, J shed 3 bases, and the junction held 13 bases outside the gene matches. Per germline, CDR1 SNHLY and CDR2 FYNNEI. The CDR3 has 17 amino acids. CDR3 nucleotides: TGTGCCAGCAGCAAAAGATGGGCAGGGGGTGACACCGGGGAGCTGTTTTTT. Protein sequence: CASSKRWAGGDTGELFF.

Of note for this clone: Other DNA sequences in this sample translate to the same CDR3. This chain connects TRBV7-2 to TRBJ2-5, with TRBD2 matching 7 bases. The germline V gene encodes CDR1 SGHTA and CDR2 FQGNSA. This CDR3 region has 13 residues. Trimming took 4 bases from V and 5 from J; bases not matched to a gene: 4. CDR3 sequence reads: CASSSPGGETQYF. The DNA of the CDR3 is TGTGCCAGCAGCTCCCCCGGGGGGGAGACCCAGTACTTC.

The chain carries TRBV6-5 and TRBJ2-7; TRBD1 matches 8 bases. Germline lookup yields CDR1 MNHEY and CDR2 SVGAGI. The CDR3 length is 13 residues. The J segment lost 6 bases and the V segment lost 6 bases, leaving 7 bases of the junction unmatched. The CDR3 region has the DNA TGTGCCAGCAGCTCCTGGACAGGGAGCGAGCAGTACTTC. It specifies CASSSWTGSEQYF.

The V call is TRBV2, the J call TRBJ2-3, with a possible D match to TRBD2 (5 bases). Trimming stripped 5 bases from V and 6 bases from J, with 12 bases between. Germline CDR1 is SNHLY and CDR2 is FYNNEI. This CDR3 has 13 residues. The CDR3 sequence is CASSYQEADTQYF. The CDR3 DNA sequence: TGTGCCAGCAGTTATCAGGAGGCGGATACGCAGTATTTT.

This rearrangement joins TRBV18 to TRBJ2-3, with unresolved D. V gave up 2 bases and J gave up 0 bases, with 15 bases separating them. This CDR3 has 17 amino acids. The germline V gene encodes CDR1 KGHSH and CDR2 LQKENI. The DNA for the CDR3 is TGTGCCAGCTCACCAATCCAGACGATGATTAGCACAGATACGCAGTATTTT. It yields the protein CASSPIQTMISTDTQYF.